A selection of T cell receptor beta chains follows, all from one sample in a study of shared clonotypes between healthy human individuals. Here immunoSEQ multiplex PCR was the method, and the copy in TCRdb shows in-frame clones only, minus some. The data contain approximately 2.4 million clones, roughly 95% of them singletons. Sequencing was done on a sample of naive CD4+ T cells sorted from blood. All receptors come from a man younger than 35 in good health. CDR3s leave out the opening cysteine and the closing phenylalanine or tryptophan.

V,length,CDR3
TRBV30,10,AWKKSHGELF
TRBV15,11,ATSRPSGQPQH
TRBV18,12,ASSPQETNEKLF
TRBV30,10,AWRRQGAGAF
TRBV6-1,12,ASSELGKNSPLH
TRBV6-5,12,ASTSQDRGFKAF
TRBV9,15,ASSVDPGRISGNTIY
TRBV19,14,ASSTRDRGYNQPQH
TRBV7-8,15,ASSARTGSMGNTEAF
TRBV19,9,AGQGASGYT
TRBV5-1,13,ASSSDGHHLDEQY
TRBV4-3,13,ASSRTAPSTDTQY
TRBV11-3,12,ASSFGLAGNEQF
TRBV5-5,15,ASSLDPGSSYNSPLH
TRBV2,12,ASSGGQGVTPLH
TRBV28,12,ASRNNRGNQPQH
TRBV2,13,ASSDRTSGTGEQY
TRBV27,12,ASRGTGGNQPQH
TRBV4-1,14,ASSQVKGANTGELF
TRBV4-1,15,ASSVTGGGSTNEKLF
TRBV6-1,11,ASRFTAMDTQY
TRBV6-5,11,ASSYKEDTEAF
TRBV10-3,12,ASSRGQLNTEAF
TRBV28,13,ASRLSGGAWETQY
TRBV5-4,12,ASSFDRGPYEQY
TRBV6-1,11,ASTPQAATEAF
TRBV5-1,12,ASSFWASGNTIY
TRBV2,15,ASSGALSGRASYEQY
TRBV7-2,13,ASSLGQGRVDGYT
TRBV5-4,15,ASSLSPSAGTGGTQY
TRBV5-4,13,ASSLVTRRDNEQF
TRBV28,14,ASLLRGSSSYNEQF
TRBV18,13,ASSPLGQGDSPLH
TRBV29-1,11,SVSPTGRETQY
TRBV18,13,ASSPQGQAMDGYT
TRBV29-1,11,SVGGGLGTEAF
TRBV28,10,ASSLRTGTQY
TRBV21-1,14,ASSKFIRESTDTQY
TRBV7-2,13,ASSLGDPRTYEQY
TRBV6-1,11,ASSLRQGAHIY
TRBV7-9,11,ASSLGQGYGYT
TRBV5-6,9,ASSFRETQY
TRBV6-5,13,ASSHKTKRAETQY
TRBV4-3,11,ASSQSGWHGYT
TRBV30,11,AWSVDRNTEAF
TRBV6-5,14,ASSYSGPLSGNTIY
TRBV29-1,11,SVERDLLTEAF
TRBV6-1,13,ASSDRDRGLKTQY
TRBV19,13,ASRTEDLGNQPQH
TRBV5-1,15,ASRQTGTSGYQETQY
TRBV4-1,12,ASSPQGVDQPQH
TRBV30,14,AWSGDKSSYNSPLH
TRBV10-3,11,AISGQPGEKLF
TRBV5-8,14,ASSLAASGLRKTQY